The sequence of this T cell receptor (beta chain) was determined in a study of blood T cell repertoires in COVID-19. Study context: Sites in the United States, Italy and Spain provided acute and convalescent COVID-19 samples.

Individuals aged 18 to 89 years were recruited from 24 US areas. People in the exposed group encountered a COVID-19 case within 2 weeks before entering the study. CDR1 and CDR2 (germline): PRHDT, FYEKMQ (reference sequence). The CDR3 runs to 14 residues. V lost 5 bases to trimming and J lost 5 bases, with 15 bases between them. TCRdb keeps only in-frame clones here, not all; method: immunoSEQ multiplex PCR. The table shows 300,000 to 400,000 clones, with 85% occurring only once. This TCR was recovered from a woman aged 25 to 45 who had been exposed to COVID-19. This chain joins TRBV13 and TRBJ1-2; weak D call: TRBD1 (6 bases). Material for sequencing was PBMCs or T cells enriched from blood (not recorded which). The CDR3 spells CASSQQGLRYGYTF. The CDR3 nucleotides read TGTGCCAGCAGCCAACAGGGACTAAGATATGGCTACACCTTC.